The 11 T cell receptor beta chains below come from one sample, sequenced in a study of blood T cells in healthy people across ages. Through a sample-barcoded 5' primer and a J-beta primer mix, a second PCR was run for roughly 6 to 11 cycles. A single record per CDR3 protein comes from TCRdb applying MiXCR to the 5' RACE reads. The table lists 780,000 or so distinct CDR3 sequences, roughly three fifths of them singletons. Sequences were obtained from blood. These receptors all come from a man in his forties or fifties in good health.

The V call is TRBV2, the J call TRBJ2-1, with TRBD1 identical over 9 bases. Germline CDR1 reads SNHLY; CDR2 reads FYNNEI. This CDR3 region has 15 residues. J gave up 5 bases and V 3 bases, and 5 bases lay outside the gene matches. CDR3 region: CASSEYGTGNNEQFF. In nucleotides, the CDR3 is TGTGCCAGCAGTGAGTACGGGACAGGGAACAATGAGCAGTTCTTC.

The chain employs TRBV20-1 and TRBJ2-7; 9 bases fit TRBD2. V was clipped by 7 bases and J by 3 bases; unmatched bases: 7. This CDR3 is built from 13 residues. Germline-derived CDR1 and CDR2 are DFQATT and SNEGSKA (reference sequence). The CDR3 DNA follows: TGCAGTGTACCTGCTAGCGGGGACTACGAGCAGTACTTC. Translating gives CSVPASGDYEQYF.

The V call is TRBV7-3, the J call TRBJ2-1, with D possibly being TRBD1 (5 bases). V was clipped by 6 bases and J by 2 bases, with 14 bases between them. CDR1 and CDR2 (germline): SGHTA, FQGTGA. The CDR3 has 15 residues. CDR3 loop: CASSPARVPYNEQFF. For the CDR3, the DNA is TGTGCCAGCAGTCCTGCCAGGGTCCCCTACAATGAGCAGTTCTTC.

This chain uses TRBV10-3 with TRBJ2-1; D may correspond to TRBD1 or TRBD2 (6 bases each). Germline CDR1 and CDR2: ENHRY and SYGVKD. CDR3 length: 16 residues. Trimming took off 6 bases at V and 0 bases at J, with 15 bases between the two ends. The CDR3 nucleotides are TGTGCCATCAGCTTCAATTCGGGGGCCTCCTACAATGAGCAGTTCTTC. It translates to CAISFNSGASYNEQFF.

The J gene is TRBJ2-3, the V gene TRBV15; 10 nucleotides agree with TRBD1. This CDR3 contains 14 residues. The germline CDR1 and CDR2 sequences are LNHNV and YYDKDF (reference sequence). Losses at the gene ends were 5 bases for V and 4 bases for J; bases not matched to a gene: 3. The CDR3 here is CATSRDRGSDTQYF. CDR3 nucleotide sequence: TGTGCCACCAGCCGGGACAGGGGATCAGATACGCAGTATTTT.

This clonotype has more than one count but fewer than ten. The CDR3 loop is CSVDWDTQYF. CDR3 in DNA: TGCAGCGTCGATTGGGATACGCAGTATTTT. The gene calls are TRBV29-1 and TRBJ2-3; D unresolved. Per the germline V gene, CDR1 is SQVTM and CDR2 is ANQGSEA. CDR3 length: 10 amino acids. V lost 6 bases to trimming and J lost 6 bases, with 7 bases between them.

This clonotype has just a few counts. V usage is TRBV4-1 and J usage is TRBJ2-7; 11 bases are a match to TRBD2. This CDR3 contains 16 residues. V gave up 4 bases and J gave up 0 bases; unmatched junction bases: 5. Germline-derived CDR1 and CDR2 are MGHRA and YSYEKL. The chain's CDR3 is CASSPRLAGYSYEQYF. CDR3 sequence (DNA): TGCGCCAGCAGCCCCCGACTAGCGGGGTACTCCTACGAGCAGTACTTC.

V and J are TRBV11-1 and TRBJ2-5; TRBD1 is a possible D gene (5 bases). The CDR3 covers 15 residues. V shed 5 bases and J shed 2 bases, with 15 bases lying between them. Germline V lookup: CDR1 SGHAT, CDR2 FQDESV (reference sequence). In nucleotides, the CDR3 is TGTGCCAGCAGCCCTATGGGGCTCCATCAAGAGACCCAGTACTTC. Residues: CASSPMGLHQETQYF.

The chain carries TRBV2 and TRBJ2-1; D possibly uses TRBD1 or TRBD2 (5 bases each). Trimming cost V 7 bases and J 4 bases, with 14 bases left between them. The CDR3 length is 14 residues. CDR1 is SNHLY, CDR2 FYNNEI, per germline. This chain's CDR3 is CASTGTTFYNEQFF. In nucleotides, the CDR3 is TGTGCCAGCACCGGGACGACCTTTTACAATGAGCAGTTCTTC.

The V call is TRBV20-1, the J call TRBJ1-4; D is unresolved. V lost 5 bases and J 7 bases, leaving 20 bases between the germline ends. The CDR3 has 15 residues. In germline, CDR1 is DFQATT, CDR2 SNEGSKA (reference sequence). The CDR3 loop reads CSAFEAVPNGEKLFF. As DNA, the CDR3 is TGCAGTGCTTTTGAGGCTGTTCCAAATGGTGAAAAACTGTTTTTT.

The chain couples TRBV5-6 to TRBJ2-3, with TRBD2 matching 8 bases. The CDR3 extends over 15 amino acids. Unmatched junction bases numbered 5, after V lost 1 base and J lost 4 bases. CDR1 and CDR2 (germline): SGHDT, YYEEEE. The CDR3 here is CASSLIAGTSDTQYF. The CDR3 coding sequence is TGTGCCAGCAGCTTGATAGCGGGAACGTCAGATACGCAGTATTTT. Drawing the rest from reference TRBV5-6 and TRBJ2-3, the complete variable domain is DAGVTQSPTHLIKTRGQQVTLRCSPKSGHDTVSWYQQALGQGPQFIFQYYEEEERQRGNFPDRFSGHQFPNYSSELNVNALLLGDSALYLCASSLIAGTSDTQYFGPGTRLTVL.